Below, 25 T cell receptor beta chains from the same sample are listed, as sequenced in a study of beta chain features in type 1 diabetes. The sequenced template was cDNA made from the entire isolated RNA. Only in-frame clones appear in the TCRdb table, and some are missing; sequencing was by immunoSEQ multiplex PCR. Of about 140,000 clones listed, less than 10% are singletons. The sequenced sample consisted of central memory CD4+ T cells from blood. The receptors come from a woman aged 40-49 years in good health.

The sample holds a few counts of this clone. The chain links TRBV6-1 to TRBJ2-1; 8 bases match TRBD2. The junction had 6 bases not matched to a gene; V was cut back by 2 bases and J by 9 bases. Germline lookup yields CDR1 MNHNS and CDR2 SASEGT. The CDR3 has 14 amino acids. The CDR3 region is CASSETRGGSEQFF. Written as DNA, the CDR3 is TGTGCCAGCAGTGAAACTCGGGGGGGAAGTGAGCAGTTCTTC.

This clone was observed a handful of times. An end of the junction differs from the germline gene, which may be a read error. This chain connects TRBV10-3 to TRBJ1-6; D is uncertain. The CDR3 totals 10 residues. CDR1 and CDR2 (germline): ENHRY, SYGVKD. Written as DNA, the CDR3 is TGTGCCATCAGTGAGTCAGAAAGCGAATTT. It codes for CAISESESEF.

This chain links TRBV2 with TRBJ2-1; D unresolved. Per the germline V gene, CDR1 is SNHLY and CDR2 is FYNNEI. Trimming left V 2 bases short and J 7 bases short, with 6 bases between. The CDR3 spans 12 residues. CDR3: CASSETRNEQFF. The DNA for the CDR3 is TGTGCCAGCAGTGAAACGAGGAATGAGCAGTTCTTC.

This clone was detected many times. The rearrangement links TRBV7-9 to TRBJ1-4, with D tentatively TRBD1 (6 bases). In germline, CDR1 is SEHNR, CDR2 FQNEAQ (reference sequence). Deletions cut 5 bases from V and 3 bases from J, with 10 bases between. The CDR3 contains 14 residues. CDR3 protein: CASSLGTPNEKLFF. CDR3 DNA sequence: TGTGCCAGCAGCCTCGGGACACCTAATGAAAAACTGTTTTTT. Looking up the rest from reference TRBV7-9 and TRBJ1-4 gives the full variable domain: DTGVSQNPRHKITKRGQNVTFRCDPISEHNRLYWYRQTLGQGPEFLTYFQNEAQLEKSRLLSDRFSAERPKGSFSTLEIQRTEQGDSAMYLCASSLGTPNEKLFFGSGTQLSVL.

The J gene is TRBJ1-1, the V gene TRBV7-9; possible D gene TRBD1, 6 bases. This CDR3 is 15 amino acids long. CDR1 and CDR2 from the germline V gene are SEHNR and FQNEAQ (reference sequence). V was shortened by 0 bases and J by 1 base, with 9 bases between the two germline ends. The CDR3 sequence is CASSLAQGKNTEAFF. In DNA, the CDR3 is TGTGCCAGCAGCTTAGCCCAGGGGAAGAACACTGAAGCTTTCTTT.

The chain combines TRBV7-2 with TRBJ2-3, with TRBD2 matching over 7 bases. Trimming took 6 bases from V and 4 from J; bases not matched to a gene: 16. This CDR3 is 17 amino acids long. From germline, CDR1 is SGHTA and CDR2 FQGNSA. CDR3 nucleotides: TGTGCCAGCAGTCCAACCGGGACTACCATTCGCTCAGATACGCAGTATTTT. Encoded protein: CASSPTGTTIRSDTQYF.

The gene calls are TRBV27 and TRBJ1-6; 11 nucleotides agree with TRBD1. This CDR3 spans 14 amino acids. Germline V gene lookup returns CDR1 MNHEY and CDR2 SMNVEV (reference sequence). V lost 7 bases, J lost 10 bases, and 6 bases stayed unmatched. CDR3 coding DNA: TGTGCCAGCAATATCGGGACAGGGGGATCACCCCTCCACTTT. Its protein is CASNIGTGGSPLHF.

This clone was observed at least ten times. The CDR3 region is CASSLSGLYGYTF. The CDR3 bases are TGTGCCAGCAGTTTATCCGGACTCTATGGCTACACCTTC. The genes are TRBV27 and TRBJ1-2; D not resolved. Between the trimmed V and J ends, which lost 0 bases and 4 bases, there was a span of 6 bases. Germline CDR1 is MNHEY and CDR2 is SMNVEV (reference sequence). CDR3 size: 13 residues.

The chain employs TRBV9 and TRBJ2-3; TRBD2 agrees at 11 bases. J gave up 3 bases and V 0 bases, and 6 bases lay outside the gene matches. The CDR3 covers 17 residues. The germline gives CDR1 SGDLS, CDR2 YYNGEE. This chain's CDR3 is CASSVVPSGGPTDTQYF. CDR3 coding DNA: TGTGCCAGCAGCGTAGTCCCTAGCGGGGGGCCAACAGATACGCAGTATTTT.

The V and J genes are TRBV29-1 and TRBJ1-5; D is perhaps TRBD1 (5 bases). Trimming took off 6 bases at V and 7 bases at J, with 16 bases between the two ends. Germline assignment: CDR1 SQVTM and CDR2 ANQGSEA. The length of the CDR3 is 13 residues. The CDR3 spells CSVDRGVGQPQHF. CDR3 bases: TGCAGCGTGGACCGGGGGGTAGGGCAGCCCCAGCATTTT.

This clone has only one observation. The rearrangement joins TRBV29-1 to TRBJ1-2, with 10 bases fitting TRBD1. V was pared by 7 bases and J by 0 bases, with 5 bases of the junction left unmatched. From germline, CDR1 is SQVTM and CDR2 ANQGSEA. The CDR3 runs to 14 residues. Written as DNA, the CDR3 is TGCAGCGCCGCAGGGACAGGGGCTAACTATGGCTACACCTTC. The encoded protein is CSAAGTGANYGYTF.

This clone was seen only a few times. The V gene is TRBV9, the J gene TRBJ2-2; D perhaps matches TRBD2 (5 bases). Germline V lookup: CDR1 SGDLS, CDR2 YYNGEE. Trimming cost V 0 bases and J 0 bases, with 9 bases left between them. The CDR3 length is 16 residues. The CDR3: CASSVGKRSNTGELFF. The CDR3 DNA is TGTGCCAGCAGCGTAGGAAAGCGGTCGAACACCGGGGAGCTGTTTTTT.

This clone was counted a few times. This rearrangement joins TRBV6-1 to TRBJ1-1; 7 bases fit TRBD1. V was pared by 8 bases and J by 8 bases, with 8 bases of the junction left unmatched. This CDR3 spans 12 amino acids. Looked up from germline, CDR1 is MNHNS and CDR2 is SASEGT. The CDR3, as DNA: TGTGCCAGCCTAAACAGGGGAGGCGAAGCTTTCTTT. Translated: CASLNRGGEAFF.

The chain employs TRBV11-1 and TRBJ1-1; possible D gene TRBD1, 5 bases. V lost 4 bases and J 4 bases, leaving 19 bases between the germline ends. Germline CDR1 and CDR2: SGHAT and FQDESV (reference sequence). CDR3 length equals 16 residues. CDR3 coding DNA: TGTGCCAGCAGCTCGCCACTCGGGGGTGTCGTCACTGAAGCTTTCTTT. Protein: CASSSPLGGVVTEAFF.

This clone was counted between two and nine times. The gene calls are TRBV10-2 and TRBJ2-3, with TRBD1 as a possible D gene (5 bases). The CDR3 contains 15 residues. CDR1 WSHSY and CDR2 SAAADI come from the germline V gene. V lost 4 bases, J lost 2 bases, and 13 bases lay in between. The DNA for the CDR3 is TGCGCCAGCAGTGCTCAGGGTAATCCCACAGATACGCAGTATTTT. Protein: CASSAQGNPTDTQYF.

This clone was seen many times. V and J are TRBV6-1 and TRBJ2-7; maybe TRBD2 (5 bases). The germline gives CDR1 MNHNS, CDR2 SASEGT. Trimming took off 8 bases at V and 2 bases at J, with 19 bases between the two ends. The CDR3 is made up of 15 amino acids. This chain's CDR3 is CASRSKRTQPYEQYF. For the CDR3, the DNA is TGTGCCAGCCGAAGCAAGCGGACTCAACCCTACGAGCAGTACTTC.

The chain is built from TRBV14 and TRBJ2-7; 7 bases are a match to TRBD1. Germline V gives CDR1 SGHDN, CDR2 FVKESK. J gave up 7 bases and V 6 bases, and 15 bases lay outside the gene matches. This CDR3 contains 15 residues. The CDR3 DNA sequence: TGTGCCAGCAGGTCTACAGGGGACCCCCCTCGGGAGCAGTACTTC. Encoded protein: CASRSTGDPPREQYF.

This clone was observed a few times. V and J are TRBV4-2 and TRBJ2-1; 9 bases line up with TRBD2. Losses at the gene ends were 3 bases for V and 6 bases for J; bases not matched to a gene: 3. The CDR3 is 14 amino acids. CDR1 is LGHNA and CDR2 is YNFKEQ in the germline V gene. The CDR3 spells CASSHAGGLNEQFF. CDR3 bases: TGTGCCAGCAGCCATGCGGGGGGGCTCAATGAGCAGTTCTTC.

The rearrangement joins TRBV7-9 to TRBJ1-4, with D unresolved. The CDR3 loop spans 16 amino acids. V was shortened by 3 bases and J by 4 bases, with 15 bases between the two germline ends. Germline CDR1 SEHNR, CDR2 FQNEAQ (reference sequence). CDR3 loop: CASSLGSGRSNEKLFF. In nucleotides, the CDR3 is TGTGCCAGCAGCTTGGGTTCCGGGAGAAGTAATGAAAAACTGTTTTTT.

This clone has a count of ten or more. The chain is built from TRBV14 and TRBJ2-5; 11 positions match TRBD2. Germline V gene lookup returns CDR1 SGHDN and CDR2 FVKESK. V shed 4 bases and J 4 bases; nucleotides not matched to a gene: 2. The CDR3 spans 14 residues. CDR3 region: CASSPLAGGETQYF. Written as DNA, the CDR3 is TGTGCCAGCAGCCCGCTAGCGGGGGGAGAGACCCAGTACTTC.

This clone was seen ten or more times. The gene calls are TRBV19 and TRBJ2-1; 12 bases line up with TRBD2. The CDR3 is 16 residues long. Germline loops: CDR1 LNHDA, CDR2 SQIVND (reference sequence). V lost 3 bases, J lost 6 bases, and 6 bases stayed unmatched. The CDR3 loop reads CASSIFPSGGANEQFF. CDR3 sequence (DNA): TGTGCCAGTAGTATCTTCCCTAGCGGGGGGGCCAATGAGCAGTTCTTC. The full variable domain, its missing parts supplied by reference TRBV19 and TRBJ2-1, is DGGITQSPKYLFRKEGQNVTLSCEQNLNHDAMYWYRQDPGQGLRLIYYSQIVNDFQKGDIAEGYSVSREKKESFPLTVTSAQKNPTAFYLCASSIFPSGGANEQFFGPGTRLTVL.

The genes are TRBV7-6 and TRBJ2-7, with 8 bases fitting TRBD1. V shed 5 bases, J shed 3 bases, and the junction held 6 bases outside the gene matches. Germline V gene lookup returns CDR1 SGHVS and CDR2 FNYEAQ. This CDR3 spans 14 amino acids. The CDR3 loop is CASSPRTGLYEQYF. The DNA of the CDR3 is TGTGCCAGCAGCCCTCGGACAGGGCTCTACGAGCAGTACTTC.

The CDR3 DNA is TGTGCCAGCAGTGATACCGGGACAGGGATCTATGGCTACACCTTC. Translation: CASSDTGTGIYGYTF. V is TRBV6-1 and J is TRBJ1-2; 9 nucleotides agree with TRBD1. CDR3 length equals 15 residues. J gave up 4 bases and V 3 bases, and 6 bases lay outside the gene matches. Germline V CDR1 and CDR2: MNHNS, SASEGT.

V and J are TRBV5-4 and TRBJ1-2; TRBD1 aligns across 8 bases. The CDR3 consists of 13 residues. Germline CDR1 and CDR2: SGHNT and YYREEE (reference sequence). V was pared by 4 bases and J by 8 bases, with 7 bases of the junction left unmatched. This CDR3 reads CASSVDRGEGYTF. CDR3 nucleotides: TGTGCCAGCAGCGTCGACAGGGGAGAAGGCTACACCTTC.

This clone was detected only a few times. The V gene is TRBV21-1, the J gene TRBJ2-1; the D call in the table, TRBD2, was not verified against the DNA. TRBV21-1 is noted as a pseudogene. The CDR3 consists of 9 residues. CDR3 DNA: TGTGCCATACGGAGTGAGCAGTTCTTC. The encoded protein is CAIRSEQFF.